Listed below are T cell receptor beta chains from one sample, sequenced in a study of blood T cells in healthy people across ages. TCRdb reprocessed the 5' RACE reads with MiXCR, giving one entry per CDR3 protein. Here the sample spans around 1.5 million distinct CDR3 sequences, roughly 59% being singletons. The sample was blood. The receptors here all came from a man aged 18 to 30 in good health. The CDR3 runs from the conserved cysteine through the conserved F or W. A D gene is named only where the DNA matches it firmly. The size field is filled for only some rows; it gives once, few, many or a size class.

j_call: TRBJ2-6
clone_size: few
v_call: TRBV21-1
d_call: -
cdr3_aa: CASSNTFGSGANVLTF
cdr3_nt: -

j_call: TRBJ2-1
clone_size: -
v_call: TRBV6-2/TRBV6-3
d_call: -
cdr3_aa: CASSYLELAYNEQFF
cdr3_nt: TGTGCCAGCAGTTACTTAGAGCTAGCCTACAATGAGCAGTTCTTC

j_call: TRBJ2-7
clone_size: -
v_call: TRBV7-2
d_call: -
cdr3_aa: CASSGARTAYEQYF
cdr3_nt: TGTGCCAGCAGCGGAGCCCGGACAGCCTACGAGCAGTACTTC

j_call: TRBJ1-5
clone_size: -
v_call: TRBV6-5
d_call: TRBD1
cdr3_aa: CASSYGTGSQPQHF
cdr3_nt: TGTGCCAGCAGTTATGGGACAGGGAGTCAGCCCCAGCATTTT

j_call: TRBJ2-5
clone_size: -
v_call: TRBV20-1
d_call: -
cdr3_aa: CSGFGQQETQYF
cdr3_nt: TGCAGTGGGTTTGGACAGCAAGAGACCCAGTACTTC

j_call: TRBJ2-1
clone_size: -
v_call: TRBV5-6
d_call: -
cdr3_aa: CASSLGRDSSNEQFF
cdr3_nt: TGTGCCAGCAGCTTGGGCCGGGACTCCAGCAATGAGCAGTTCTTC

j_call: TRBJ1-2
clone_size: few
v_call: TRBV11-2
d_call: -
cdr3_aa: CASSRGALPNYGYTF
cdr3_nt: TGTGCCAGCAGCCGGGGCGCCCTTCCTAACTATGGCTACACCTTC

j_call: TRBJ2-7
clone_size: many
v_call: TRBV7-2
d_call: -
cdr3_aa: CASSLLAGYEQYF
cdr3_nt: TGTGCCAGCAGTTTATTGGCTGGGTACGAGCAGTACTTC

j_call: TRBJ1-1
clone_size: -
v_call: TRBV6-5
d_call: -
cdr3_aa: CASRPRTGLTEAFF
cdr3_nt: TGTGCCAGCAGACCCCGAACAGGTCTCACTGAAGCTTTCTTT

j_call: TRBJ2-7
clone_size: -
v_call: TRBV12-3/TRBV12-4
d_call: -
cdr3_aa: CASSSGQIHEQYF
cdr3_nt: TGTGCCAGCAGTTCTGGCCAAATCCACGAGCAGTACTTC

j_call: TRBJ2-3
clone_size: -
v_call: TRBV7-6
d_call: -
cdr3_aa: CASTLGAESTDTQYF
cdr3_nt: TGTGCCAGCACCCTAGGGGCAGAGAGCACAGATACGCAGTATTTT